The 17 T cell receptor beta chains reported below all come from one sample, sequenced in a study of identical twins. TCRdb called the 5' RACE reads again in MiXCR, with one record for every CDR3 protein. The profile shows roughly 230,000 distinct CDR3 sequences, about 9% of them singletons. These data were also filed under a second study, of yellow fever vaccine responses in identical twins.

The sample taken for sequencing was CD8+ T cells sorted from blood. All receptors derive from a young woman in good health.

With regard to this clonotype: With a much larger clone just one base away, this may be a read error. V and J are TRBV29-1 and TRBJ1-2, with TRBD1 identical over 10 bases. Trimming cost V 8 bases and J 10 bases; bases outside gene matches: 10. The germline V gene encodes CDR1 SQVTM and CDR2 ANQGSEA. This CDR3 has 12 residues. The CDR3: CSFQDRGLVYTF. As DNA, the CDR3 is TGCAGCTTCCAAGACAGGGGGCTTGTCTACACCTTC.

J is TRBJ2-5 and V is TRBV3-1, with 9 bases fitting TRBD2. Germline loops: CDR1 LGHDT, CDR2 YNNKEL (reference sequence). Trimming cost V 3 bases and J 1 base; bases outside gene matches: 9. The CDR3 consists of 17 residues. The CDR3 bases are TGTGCCAGCAGCCAGGAGGCTAGCGGGGCCACCCAAGAGACCCAGTACTTC. It yields the protein CASSQEASGATQETQYF.

The chain has TRBV7-9 and TRBJ2-1; TRBD1 matches at 7 bases. Trimming took 5 bases from V and 10 from J; bases not matched to a gene: 2. Germline lookup yields CDR1 SEHNR and CDR2 FQNEAQ (reference sequence). The CDR3 has 11 residues. The CDR3 spells CASSATGEQFF. The CDR3 DNA follows: TGTGCCAGCAGCGCGACAGGGGAGCAGTTCTTC. Drawing the rest from reference TRBV7-9 and TRBJ2-1, the complete variable domain is DTGVSQNPRHKITKRGQNVTFRCDPISEHNRLYWYRQTLGQGPEFLTYFQNEAQLEKSRLLSDRFSAERPKGSFSTLEIQRTEQGDSAMYLCASSATGEQFFGPGTRLTVL.

In this sample, this clonotype turned up many times. The V and J genes are TRBV10-2 and TRBJ2-7; D is unclear. The CDR3 covers 12 residues. CDR1 and CDR2 (germline): WSHSY, SAAADI. The germline V and J ends were trimmed by 4 bases and 2 bases, with 6 bases remaining between them. The chain's CDR3 is CASSVIPYEQYF. The CDR3 bases are TGCGCCAGCAGTGTCATACCCTACGAGCAGTACTTC.

This clonotype showed up many times. V usage is TRBV12-3 or TRBV12-4 and J usage is TRBJ1-2; D is undetermined. Trimming pared 3 bases from V and 2 bases from J, leaving 7 bases between. CDR3 length: 13 amino acids. In DNA, the CDR3 is TGTGCCAGCAGTTTTCAGGAAAACTATGGCTACACCTTC. Protein: CASSFQENYGYTF.

This clonotype was observed many times. The gene calls are TRBV4-1 and TRBJ2-7; D perhaps matches TRBD2 (6 bases). Trimming shortened V by 1 base and J by 3 bases, and 10 bases separated the two germline ends. CDR3 size: 14 residues. CDR1 and CDR2 (germline): MGHRA, YSYEKL. The CDR3 DNA is TGCGCCAGCAGCCAAGTGGACTACGACTACGAGCAGTACTTC. Protein: CASSQVDYDYEQYF.

The chain carries TRBV29-1 and TRBJ2-1; TRBD2 aligns across 14 bases. The CDR3 extends over 19 amino acids. The V gene's germline CDR1 is SQVTM and CDR2 ANQGSEA. V was clipped by 6 bases and J by 2 bases; unmatched bases: 15. CDR3 sequence (DNA): TGCAGCGTCCAACCGAGGACTAGCGGGAGGATTGTGACCTACAATGAGCAGTTCTTC. Its protein product is CSVQPRTSGRIVTYNEQFF.

This clonotype was seen repeatedly, ten times or more. The chain links TRBV5-6 to TRBJ2-1; TRBD2 matches 9 bases. V trimming: 1 base; J trimming: 9 bases; junction bases outside the gene matches: 8. The CDR3 loop spans 15 amino acids. Germline-derived CDR1 and CDR2 are SGHDT and YYEEEE. The CDR3 protein is CASSLSGGGASEQFF. CDR3 sequence (DNA): TGTGCCAGCAGCTTGTCTGGCGGGGGGGCCTCTGAGCAGTTCTTC.

Many counts were recorded for this clonotype. The chain has TRBV7-9 and TRBJ2-7, with D uncertain. Germline assignment: CDR1 SEHNR and CDR2 FQNEAQ (reference sequence). V was clipped by 5 bases and J by 5 bases, with 13 bases between them. This CDR3 region has 13 residues. CDR3 amino acids: CASSPAASDEQYF. The CDR3 DNA sequence: TGTGCCAGCAGCCCCGCGGCCTCAGACGAGCAGTACTTC.

The sample holds many counts of this clonotype. This chain joins TRBV29-1 and TRBJ2-5, with D possibly matching TRBD1 (5 bases). The CDR3 spans 13 residues. V was trimmed by 4 bases and J by 5 bases, leaving 14 bases between them. Germline assignment: CDR1 SQVTM and CDR2 ANQGSEA. The CDR3 sequence is CSVGTYLGETQYF. Here the CDR3 DNA reads TGCAGCGTTGGGACATATTTGGGGGAGACCCAGTACTTC.

This clonotype was found many times. The chain has TRBV12-3 or TRBV12-4 and TRBJ1-4; perhaps TRBD1 as D (6 bases). V lost 3 bases, J lost 12 bases, and 11 bases lay in between. The CDR3 runs to 12 residues. The CDR3 DNA reads as TGTGCCAGCAGTTTGCAGGAGGGGGAACTGTTTTTT. Its protein product is CASSLQEGELFF.

This clonotype was counted ten times or more. The chain combines TRBV2 with TRBJ1-1; D unclear. Germline CDR1 is SNHLY and CDR2 is FYNNEI. Trimming took 2 bases from V and 1 from J, leaving 8 bases between them. This CDR3 comprises 14 residues. Written as DNA, the CDR3 is TGTGCCAGCAGTGAAAGGGCAGAGAACACTGAAGCTTTCTTT. Amino acid sequence: CASSERAENTEAFF.

This clonotype was counted at least ten times. The chain links TRBV7-9 to TRBJ2-1; 11 bases match TRBD2. The ends lost 5 bases at V and 4 bases at J; junction bases unmatched: 4. This CDR3 contains 15 residues. Germline V gene sequence: CDR1 SEHNR, CDR2 FQNEAQ (reference sequence). DNA for the CDR3: TGTGCCAGCAGCCCCCTAGCGGGGGGTTACAATGAGCAGTTCTTC. Encoded protein: CASSPLAGGYNEQFF.

This clonotype has only a few counts. V usage is TRBV7-9 and J usage is TRBJ2-7, with 7 positions matching TRBD1. The V gene's germline CDR1 is SEHNR and CDR2 FQNEAQ (reference sequence). The CDR3 extends over 15 amino acids. V shed 2 bases, J shed 6 bases, and the junction held 10 bases outside the gene matches. CDR3 DNA: TGTGCCAGCAGCTTAACGACAGGGCCAGGCTTCGAGCAGTACTTC. Translated, it gives CASSLTTGPGFEQYF.

This clonotype was seen repeatedly, ten times or more. The gene calls are TRBV12-3 or TRBV12-4 and TRBJ2-7, with no clear D. With 7 bases removed from V and 4 bases from J, the gap between germline ends came to 11 bases. This CDR3 is built from 12 residues. The CDR3: CASTANLYEQYF. In DNA, the CDR3 is TGTGCCAGCACCGCCAACCTATACGAGCAGTACTTC.

This chain links TRBV13 with TRBJ2-1; 9 bases are a match to TRBD1. Germline V lookup: CDR1 PRHDT, CDR2 FYEKMQ (reference sequence). This CDR3 comprises 15 residues. With V trimmed by 4 bases and J by 7 bases, 8 bases remained unmatched. Written as DNA, the CDR3 is TGTGCCAGCAGCTCCTCCGGGACAGGGAAAAATGAGCAGTTCTTC. Protein product: CASSSSGTGKNEQFF.

V and J are TRBV19 and TRBJ2-1, with TRBD1 identical over 9 bases. The CDR3 sequence is 13 residues long. CDR1 is LNHDA, CDR2 SQIVND, per germline (reference sequence). With 6 bases clipped from V and 7 bases from J, the junction kept 4 bases outside the gene matches. DNA for the CDR3: TGTGCCAGTAGCACAGGGGGCCTGAATGAGCAGTTCTTC. Protein sequence: CASSTGGLNEQFF.